This paragraph covers one T cell receptor beta chain sequence. Its matching antigen is unknown. The read gets to within 3 residues of the CDR3 end, and the germline J gene fills in the rest. This sample was included in a study of T cells in women clearing cervical HPV infection. Broader study findings: Cases carried less TRBV6-7 than controls: 0.11% versus 0.16%. T-cell numbers per sample were unknown and may explain richness differences.

The data were produced by immunoSEQ multiplex PCR, yet TCRdb's version contains in-frame clones alone and is incomplete. The data show 45,000 to 50,000 clones, and the top ten clones hold 35% to 45%. CDR1 and CDR2 from the germline V gene are SGHNT and YYREEE (reference sequence). The CDR3 is made up of 14 amino acids. Trimming took 4 bases from V and 1 from J, leaving 8 bases between them. This chain uses TRBV5-4 with TRBJ2-2; D unresolved. The TCR sequence derives from a woman aged 18-70 years with a cervical HPV16 infection that either progressed to CIN3+ or cleared (not recorded which). The sequenced material came from blood buffy coat. The sequenced part of the CDR3 DNA is TGTGCCAGCAGCCCCCTAGAGAACACCGGGGAG. Translation: CASSPLENTGE. The CDR3 as a whole reads CASSPLENTGELFF.